The 21 T cell receptor beta chains given below trace back to one sample, sequenced in a study of blood T cell repertoires in COVID-19. Profiled with immunoSEQ multiplex PCR; TCRdb holds only in-frame clones, not every one. The top ten hold about an eighth of the sample, which has a few hundred thousand clones, approximately 86% seen once. The sequencing sample was made of peripheral blood. These TCRs come from a woman between 70 and 85 years old with COVID-19, enrolled during active disease.

For the CDR3, the DNA is TGTGCCAGCAGTCCTACTAGCGGGGGGGTCAACTCCTACGAGCAGTACTTC. It specifies CASSPTSGGVNSYEQYF. This chain links TRBV2 with TRBJ2-7, with 13 nucleotides matching TRBD2. V lost 5 bases, J lost 0 bases, and 7 bases stayed unmatched. The length of the CDR3 is 17 residues. The germline gives CDR1 SNHLY, CDR2 FYNNEI.

The chain employs TRBV19 and TRBJ1-1, with 7 bases identical to TRBD1. V lost 4 bases to trimming and J lost 7 bases; unmatched junction nucleotides: 9. Germline CDR1 reads LNHDA; CDR2 reads SQIVND (reference sequence). CDR3 length: 14 residues. The CDR3 coding sequence is TGTGCCAGTAGTACGCGGGACAGAGGTTATGAAGCTTTCTTT. This codes for CASSTRDRGYEAFF.

The chain recombines TRBV24-1 with TRBJ2-2, with D possibly TRBD1 on 6 matching bases. CDR1 is KGHDR, CDR2 SFDVKD, per germline. V dropped 5 bases and J dropped 3 bases, with 12 bases sitting between them. The CDR3 contains 15 residues. CDR3 region: CATSADRPDTGELFF. The CDR3 bases are TGTGCCACCAGTGCCGACAGGCCAGACACCGGGGAGCTGTTTTTT.

The gene calls are TRBV28 and TRBJ1-4; the D gene is possibly TRBD1 (5 bases). Germline V lookup: CDR1 MDHEN, CDR2 SYDVKM. V gave up 7 bases and J gave up 6 bases, with 18 bases separating them. The CDR3 length is 15 residues. The CDR3 sequence is CASTRAGRLDEKLFF. CDR3 DNA sequence: TGTGCCAGCACCCGTGCGGGGCGACTAGATGAAAAACTGTTTTTT.

This clone has only a few counts. This chain connects TRBV28 to TRBJ2-1; 9 nucleotides agree with TRBD1. V shed 6 bases and J 15 bases; nucleotides not matched to a gene: 12. CDR3 length: 13 residues. The V gene's germline CDR1 is MDHEN and CDR2 SYDVKM. CDR3 nucleotide sequence: TGTGCCAGCAGGGCCCTGACAGGGGGAAGGCCGTTCTTC. Protein product: CASRALTGGRPFF.

The V and J genes are TRBV27 and TRBJ2-1; D possibly corresponds to TRBD2 (6 bases). CDR3 size: 16 residues. Germline V gives CDR1 MNHEY, CDR2 SMNVEV (reference sequence). The V and J ends lost 3 bases and 3 bases respectively, with 15 bases between them. CDR3: CASSFSGGKFYNEQFF. CDR3 nucleotides: TGTGCCAGCAGTTTCTCTGGGGGGAAGTTCTACAATGAGCAGTTCTTC.

In this sample, this clone turned up once. The V and J genes are TRBV28 and TRBJ2-5, with 8 bases matching TRBD2. The germline V gene has CDR1 MDHEN and CDR2 SYDVKM. V shed 4 bases and J 2 bases; nucleotides not matched to a gene: 6. The CDR3 extends over 15 amino acids. For the CDR3, the DNA is TGTGCCAGCAGTTCGGGCGCGGGGGGTCAAGAGACCCAGTACTTC. Amino acid sequence: CASSSGAGGQETQYF.

This chain joins TRBV7-2 and TRBJ2-3, with D possibly matching TRBD2 (6 bases). This CDR3 has 16 amino acids. V was clipped by 5 bases and J by 1 base, with 16 bases between them. Germline assignment: CDR1 SGHTA and CDR2 FQGNSA. CDR3 loop: CASSQYYGTGTDTQYF. The DNA of the CDR3 is TGTGCCAGCAGCCAGTACTACGGGACTGGCACAGATACGCAGTATTTT.

Only one count was recorded for this clone. This chain joins TRBV6-1 and TRBJ2-3, with TRBD2 identical over 9 bases. Germline V gene data show CDR1 as MNHNS and CDR2 as SASEGT. The CDR3 contains 16 residues. The V and J ends lost 1 base and 9 bases, in that order; junction bases with no gene match: 11. CDR3 DNA: TGTGCCAGCAGTGAAGGACGCCAGCGGGGGGTGGGGACGCAGTATTTT. Its protein product is CASSEGRQRGVGTQYF.

V is TRBV15 and J is TRBJ1-2; D is ambiguous. With 0 bases removed from V and 4 bases from J, the gap between germline ends came to 15 bases. Germline V gene sequence: CDR1 LNHNV, CDR2 YYDKDF (reference sequence). The CDR3 extends over 16 amino acids. CDR3 amino acids: CATSRDGKGAGYGYTF. The CDR3 bases are TGTGCCACCAGCAGAGATGGTAAGGGCGCGGGCTATGGCTACACCTTC.

The chain employs TRBV30 and TRBJ2-1; 8 bases match TRBD2. The CDR3 contains 15 residues. Germline V gene lookup returns CDR1 GTSNPN and CDR2 SVGIG (reference sequence). Trimming took 1 base from V and 4 from J; bases not matched to a gene: 6. CDR3 loop: CAWSARGGYYNEQFF. The CDR3, as DNA: TGTGCCTGGAGTGCTCGGGGGGGATATTACAATGAGCAGTTCTTC.

The gene calls are TRBV6-5 and TRBJ2-5; 9 nucleotides align to TRBD1. Germline CDR1 and CDR2: MNHEY and SVGAGI. Trimming removed 4 bases from V and 4 bases from J; junction bases left unmatched: 4. The CDR3 extends over 14 amino acids. The CDR3 region is CASSFPGQGETQYF. The CDR3 bases are TGTGCCAGCAGTTTCCCGGGACAGGGAGAGACCCAGTACTTC.

V gene TRBV7-9 combines with J gene TRBJ2-3; 7 positions match TRBD2. The V gene's germline CDR1 is SEHNR and CDR2 FQNEAQ (reference sequence). V was pared by 0 bases and J by 6 bases, with 0 bases of the junction left unmatched. This CDR3 comprises 13 residues. The DNA of the CDR3 is TGTGCCAGCAGCTTAGCTAGCGGGGATACGCAGTATTTT. Protein: CASSLASGDTQYF.

This clone came up many times. The CDR3 protein is CASSPPGSYNSPLHF. The CDR3 DNA reads as TGTGCCAGCAGCCCTCCGGGCTCCTATAATTCACCCCTCCACTTT. The chain carries TRBV28 and TRBJ1-6, with D unresolved. V was shortened by 6 bases and J by 0 bases, with 9 bases between the two germline ends. The CDR3 runs 15 residues. Germline loops: CDR1 MDHEN, CDR2 SYDVKM. The full variable domain, completed using reference TRBV28 and TRBJ1-6, is DVKVTQSSRYLVKRTGEKVFLECVQDMDHENMFWYRQDPGLGLRLIYFSYDVKMKEKGDIPEGYSVSREKKERFSLILESASTNQTSMYLCASSPPGSYNSPLHFGNGTRLTVT.

The rearrangement uses TRBV29-1 and TRBJ2-3; maybe TRBD1 (5 bases). The CDR3 runs to 15 residues. V was trimmed by 6 bases and J by 2 bases, leaving 18 bases between them. Looked up from germline, CDR1 is SQVTM and CDR2 is ANQGSEA. CDR3 amino acids: CSVPPAGLLTDTQYF. CDR3 nucleotides: TGCAGCGTCCCACCGGCAGGGCTTCTCACAGATACGCAGTATTTT.

This clone has only one observation. The genes are TRBV6-5 and TRBJ2-2; 8 bases are shared with TRBD2. V was clipped by 5 bases and J by 5 bases; unmatched bases: 7. Germline CDR1 is MNHEY and CDR2 is SVGAGI. This CDR3 contains 15 residues. The chain's CDR3 is CASSTTSGRTGELFF. The CDR3 region has the DNA TGTGCCAGCAGTACTACTAGCGGTAGAACCGGGGAGCTGTTTTTT.

The chain uses TRBV19 and TRBJ1-2; weak D call: TRBD1 (5 bases). The CDR3 sequence is 15 residues long. CDR1 is LNHDA, CDR2 SQIVND, per germline (reference sequence). V shed 4 bases and J shed 0 bases, with 12 bases lying between them. CDR3 nucleotides: TGTGCCAGTAGTACTCCGGACACAGCTAACTATGGCTACACCTTC. As protein: CASSTPDTANYGYTF.

This clone showed up just once. The rearrangement links TRBV12-3 or TRBV12-4 to TRBJ1-2; D is possibly TRBD1 (5 bases). V lost 6 bases and J lost 5, with 13 bases in between. This CDR3 spans 13 amino acids. CDR3 DNA sequence: TGTGCCAGCAGGCACGACAGCCAATATGGCTACACCTTC. Translating it yields CASRHDSQYGYTF.

A few counts support this clone. The rearrangement joins TRBV5-3 to TRBJ2-7, with a weak D call TRBD1 (6 bases). TRBV5-3 qualifies as an ORF whose function is uncertain. The CDR3 contains 15 residues. Trimming cost V 0 bases and J 3 bases, with 13 bases left between them. The CDR3 region is CARSLAGDTLYEQYF. The CDR3 DNA follows: TGTGCCAGAAGCTTGGCCGGGGACACCCTCTACGAGCAGTACTTC.

The J gene is TRBJ1-1, the V gene TRBV7-8; 8 nucleotides line up with TRBD1. The CDR3 covers 14 residues. V shed 6 bases and J 1 base; nucleotides not matched to a gene: 4. Per germline, CDR1 SGHVS and CDR2 FQNEAQ. The CDR3 loop is CASRTGVENTEAFF. DNA of the CDR3: TGTGCCAGCAGGACAGGGGTTGAGAACACTGAAGCTTTCTTT. Full variable domain (missing parts from reference TRBV7-8 and TRBJ1-1): GAGVSQSPRYKVAKRGQDVALRCDPISGHVSLFWYQQALGQGPEFLTYFQNEAQLDKSGLPSDRFFAERPEGSVSTLKIQRTQQEDSAVYLCASRTGVENTEAFFGQGTRLTVV.

The V call is TRBV25-1, the J call TRBJ1-3; the D is unclear. CDR3 size: 15 residues. Germline values: CDR1 MGHDK, CDR2 SYGVNS. Trimming removed 1 base from V and 2 bases from J, with 9 bases in between. The DNA for the CDR3 is TGTGCCAGCAGTGAATTATCCGGGGCTGGAAACACCATATATTTT. This codes for CASSELSGAGNTIYF.